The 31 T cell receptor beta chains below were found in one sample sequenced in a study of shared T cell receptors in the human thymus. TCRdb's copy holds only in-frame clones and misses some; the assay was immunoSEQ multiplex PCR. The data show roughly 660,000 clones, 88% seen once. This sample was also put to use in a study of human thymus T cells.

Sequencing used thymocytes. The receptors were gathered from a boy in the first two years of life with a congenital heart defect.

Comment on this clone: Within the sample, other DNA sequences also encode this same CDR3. CDR3 sequence: CASSIDGGNYGYTF. The CDR3 DNA sequence: TGTGCCAGTAGTATCGACGGGGGTAACTATGGCTACACCTTC. The V and J genes are TRBV19 and TRBJ1-2; D is perhaps TRBD1 (5 bases). V was trimmed by 3 bases and J by 1 base, leaving 9 bases between them. The CDR3 has 14 residues. Germline CDR1 and CDR2: LNHDA and SQIVND (reference sequence).

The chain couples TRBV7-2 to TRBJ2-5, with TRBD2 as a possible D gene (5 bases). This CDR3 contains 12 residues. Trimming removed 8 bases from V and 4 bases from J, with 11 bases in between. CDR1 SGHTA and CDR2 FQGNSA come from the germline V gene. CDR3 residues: CASEGEGETQYF. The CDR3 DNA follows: TGTGCCAGCGAGGGTGAGGGAGAGACCCAGTACTTC. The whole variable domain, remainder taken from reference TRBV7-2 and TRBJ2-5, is GAGVSQSPSNKVTEKGKDVELRCDPISGHTALYWYRQSLGQGLEFLIYFQGNSAPDKSGLPSDRFSAERTGGSVSTLTIQRTQQEDSAVYLCASEGEGETQYFGPGTRLLVL.

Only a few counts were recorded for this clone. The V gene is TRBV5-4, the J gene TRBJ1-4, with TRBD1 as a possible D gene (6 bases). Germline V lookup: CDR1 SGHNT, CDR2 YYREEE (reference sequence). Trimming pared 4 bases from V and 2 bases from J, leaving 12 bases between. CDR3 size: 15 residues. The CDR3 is CASSPNRATNEKLFF. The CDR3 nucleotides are TGTGCCAGCAGCCCCAACAGGGCGACTAATGAAAAACTGTTTTTT. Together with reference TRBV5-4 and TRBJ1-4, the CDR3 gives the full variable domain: ETGVTQSPTHLIKTRGQQVTLRCSSQSGHNTVSWYQQALGQGPQFIFQYYREEENGRGNFPPRFSGLQFPNYSSELNVNALELDDSALYLCASSPNRATNEKLFFGSGTQLSVL.

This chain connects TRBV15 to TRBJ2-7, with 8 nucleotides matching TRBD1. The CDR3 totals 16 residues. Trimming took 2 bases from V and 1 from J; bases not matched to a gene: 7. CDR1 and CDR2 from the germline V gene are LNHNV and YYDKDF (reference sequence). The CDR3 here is CATSRHSWTGSYEQYF. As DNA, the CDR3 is TGTGCCACCAGCAGACACTCATGGACAGGGTCCTACGAGCAGTACTTC.

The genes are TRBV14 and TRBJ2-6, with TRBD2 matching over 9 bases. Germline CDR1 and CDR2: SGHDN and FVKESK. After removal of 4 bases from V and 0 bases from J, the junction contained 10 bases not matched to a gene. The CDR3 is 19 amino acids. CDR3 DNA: TGTGCCAGCAGCCGTCGGGTAGCTAGCGGGGACTCTGGGGCCAACGTCCTGACTTTC. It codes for CASSRRVASGDSGANVLTF.

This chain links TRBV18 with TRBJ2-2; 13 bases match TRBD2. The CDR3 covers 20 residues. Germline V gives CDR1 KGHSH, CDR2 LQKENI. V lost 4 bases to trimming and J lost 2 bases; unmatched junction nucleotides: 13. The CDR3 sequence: CASSQPGPTSGRPNTGELFF. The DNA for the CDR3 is TGTGCCAGCTCACAGCCCGGGCCGACTAGCGGGAGGCCCAACACCGGGGAGCTGTTTTTT.

CDR3 region: CASSLSPGTKTGLVNTGELFF. Written as DNA, the CDR3 is TGTGCCAGCAGTTTATCTCCCGGGACAAAAACCGGACTGGTGAACACCGGGGAGCTGTTTTTT. The chain couples TRBV27 to TRBJ2-2; tentatively, D is TRBD1 (6 bases). Looked up from germline, CDR1 is MNHEY and CDR2 is SMNVEV (reference sequence). The CDR3 is 21 amino acids. With 0 bases removed from V and 1 base from J, the gap between germline ends came to 24 bases.

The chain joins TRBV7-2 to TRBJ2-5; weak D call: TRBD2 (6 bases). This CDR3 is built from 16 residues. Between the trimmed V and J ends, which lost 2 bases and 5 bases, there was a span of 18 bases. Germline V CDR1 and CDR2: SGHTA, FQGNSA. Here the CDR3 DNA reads TGTGCCAGCAGCTTAAGGTCTAGCGCTAGTTTGGAGACCCAGTACTTC. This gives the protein CASSLRSSASLETQYF.

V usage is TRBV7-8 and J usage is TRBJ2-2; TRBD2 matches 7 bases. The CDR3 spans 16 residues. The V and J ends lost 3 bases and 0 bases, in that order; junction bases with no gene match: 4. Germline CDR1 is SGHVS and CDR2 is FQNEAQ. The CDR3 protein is CASSFIGRPNTGELFF. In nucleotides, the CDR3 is TGTGCCAGCAGCTTTATCGGGAGGCCGAACACCGGGGAGCTGTTTTTT.

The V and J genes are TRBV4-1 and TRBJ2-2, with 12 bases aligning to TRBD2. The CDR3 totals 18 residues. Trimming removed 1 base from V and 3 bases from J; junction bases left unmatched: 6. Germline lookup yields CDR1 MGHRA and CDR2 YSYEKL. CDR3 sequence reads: CASSQAPTSGSDTGELFF. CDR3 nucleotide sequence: TGCGCCAGCAGCCAAGCCCCGACTAGCGGGAGCGACACCGGGGAGCTGTTTTTT.

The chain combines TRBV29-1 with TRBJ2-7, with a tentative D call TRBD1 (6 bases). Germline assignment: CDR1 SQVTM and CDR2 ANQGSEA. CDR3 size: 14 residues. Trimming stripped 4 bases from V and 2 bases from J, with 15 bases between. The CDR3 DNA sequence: TGCAGCGTTGCTTGGCAGGGGCTAGCCTACGAGCAGTACTTC. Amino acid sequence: CSVAWQGLAYEQYF.

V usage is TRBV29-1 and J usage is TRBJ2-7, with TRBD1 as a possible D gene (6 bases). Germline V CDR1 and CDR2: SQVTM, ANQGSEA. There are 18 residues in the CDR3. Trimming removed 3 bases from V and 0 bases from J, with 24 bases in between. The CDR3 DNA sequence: TGCAGCGTTGAGGGCCCAGGGGCCGGGAAGTTATACTCCTACGAGCAGTACTTC. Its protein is CSVEGPGAGKLYSYEQYF.

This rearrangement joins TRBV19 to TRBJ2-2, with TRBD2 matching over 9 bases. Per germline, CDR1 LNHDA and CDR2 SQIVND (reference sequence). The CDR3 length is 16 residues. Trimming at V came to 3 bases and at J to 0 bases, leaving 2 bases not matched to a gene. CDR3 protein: CASSIPSGANTGELFF. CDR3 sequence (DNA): TGTGCCAGTAGTATCCCTAGCGGGGCGAACACCGGGGAGCTGTTTTTT.

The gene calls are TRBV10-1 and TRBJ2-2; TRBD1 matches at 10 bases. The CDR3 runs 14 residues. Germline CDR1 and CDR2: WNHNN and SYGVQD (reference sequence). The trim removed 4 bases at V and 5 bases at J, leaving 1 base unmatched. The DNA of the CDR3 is TGCGCCAGCAGTGGGACAGGGGGGACCGGGGAGCTGTTTTTT. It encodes CASSGTGGTGELFF.

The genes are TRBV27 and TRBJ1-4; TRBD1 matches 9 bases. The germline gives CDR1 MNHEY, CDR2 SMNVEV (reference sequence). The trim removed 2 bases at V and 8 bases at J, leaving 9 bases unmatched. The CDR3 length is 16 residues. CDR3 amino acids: CASSLRGDRVYEKLFF. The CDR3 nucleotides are TGTGCCAGCAGTTTAAGGGGGGACAGGGTGTACGAAAAACTGTTTTTT.

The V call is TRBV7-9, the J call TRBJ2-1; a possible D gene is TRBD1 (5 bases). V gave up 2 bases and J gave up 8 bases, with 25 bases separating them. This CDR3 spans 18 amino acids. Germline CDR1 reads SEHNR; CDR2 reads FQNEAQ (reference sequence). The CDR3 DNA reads TGTGCCAGCAGCTTAAAAGGTGGGCAAGGGCAGGGTACCGATGAGCAGTTCTTC. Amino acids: CASSLKGGQGQGTDEQFF.

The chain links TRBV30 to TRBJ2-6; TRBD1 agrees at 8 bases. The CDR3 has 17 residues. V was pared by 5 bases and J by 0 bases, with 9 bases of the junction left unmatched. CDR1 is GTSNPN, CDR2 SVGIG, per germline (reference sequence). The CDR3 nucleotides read TGTGCCTGGGAGGGGGACAGGTTCGGCTCTGGGGCCAACGTCCTGACTTTC. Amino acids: CAWEGDRFGSGANVLTF.

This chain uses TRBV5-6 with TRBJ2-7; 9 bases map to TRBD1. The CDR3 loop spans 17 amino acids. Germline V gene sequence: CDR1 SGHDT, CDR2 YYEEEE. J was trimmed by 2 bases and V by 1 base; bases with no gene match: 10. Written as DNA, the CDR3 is TGTGCCAGCAGCTTGTCGGGGACAGGGCCCCAAGCCTACGAGCAGTACTTC. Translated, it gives CASSLSGTGPQAYEQYF. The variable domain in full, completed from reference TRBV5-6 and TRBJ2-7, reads DAGVTQSPTHLIKTRGQQVTLRCSPKSGHDTVSWYQQALGQGPQFIFQYYEEEERQRGNFPDRFSGHQFPNYSSELNVNALLLGDSALYLCASSLSGTGPQAYEQYFGPGTRLTVT.

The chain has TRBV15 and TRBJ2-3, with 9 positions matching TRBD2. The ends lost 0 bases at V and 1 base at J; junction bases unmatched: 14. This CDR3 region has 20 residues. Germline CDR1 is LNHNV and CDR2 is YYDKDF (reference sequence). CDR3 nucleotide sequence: TGTGCCACCAGCAGAGATGGCAACTTAGCGGGGGCCAGCGGCACAGATACGCAGTATTTT. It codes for CATSRDGNLAGASGTDTQYF.

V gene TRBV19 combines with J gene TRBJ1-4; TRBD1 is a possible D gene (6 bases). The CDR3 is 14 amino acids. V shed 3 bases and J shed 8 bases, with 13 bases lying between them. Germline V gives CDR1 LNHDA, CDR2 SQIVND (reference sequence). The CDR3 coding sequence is TGTGCCAGTAGTATCCGGGGGGCAAGGGAAAAACTGTTTTTT. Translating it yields CASSIRGAREKLFF.

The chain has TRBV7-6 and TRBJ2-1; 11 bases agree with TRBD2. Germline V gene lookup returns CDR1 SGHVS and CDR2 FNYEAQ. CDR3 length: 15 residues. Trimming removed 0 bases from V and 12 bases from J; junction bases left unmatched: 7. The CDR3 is CASSLASGRARVQFF. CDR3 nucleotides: TGTGCCAGCAGCTTAGCTAGCGGGAGGGCCAGAGTGCAGTTCTTC.

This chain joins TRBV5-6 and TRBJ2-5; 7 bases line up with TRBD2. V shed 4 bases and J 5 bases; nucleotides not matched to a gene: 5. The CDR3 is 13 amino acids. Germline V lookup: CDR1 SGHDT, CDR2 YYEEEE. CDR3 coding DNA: TGTGCCAGCAGCCCAAACGGGAGGGAGACCCAGTACTTC. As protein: CASSPNGRETQYF.

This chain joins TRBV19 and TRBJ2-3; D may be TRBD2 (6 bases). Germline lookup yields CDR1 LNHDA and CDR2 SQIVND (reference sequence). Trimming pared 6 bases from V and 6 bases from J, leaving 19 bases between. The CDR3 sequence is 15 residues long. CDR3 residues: CASRGLVADSDTQYF. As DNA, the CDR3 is TGTGCCAGTAGGGGGCTAGTAGCGGATTCTGATACGCAGTATTTT.

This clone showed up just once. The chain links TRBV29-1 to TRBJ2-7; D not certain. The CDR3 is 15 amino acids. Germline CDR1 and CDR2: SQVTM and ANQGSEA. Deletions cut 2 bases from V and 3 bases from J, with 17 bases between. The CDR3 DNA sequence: TGCAGCGTTGAACTCTCAACCGAGGCGATCTACGAGCAGTACTTC. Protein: CSVELSTEAIYEQYF.

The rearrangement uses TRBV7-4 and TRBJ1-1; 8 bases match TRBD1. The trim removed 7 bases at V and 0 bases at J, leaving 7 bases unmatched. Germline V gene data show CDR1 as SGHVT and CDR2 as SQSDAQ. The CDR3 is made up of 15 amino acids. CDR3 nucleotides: TGTGCCAGCACCCTGACAGGGGACATGAACACTGAAGCTTTCTTT. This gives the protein CASTLTGDMNTEAFF.

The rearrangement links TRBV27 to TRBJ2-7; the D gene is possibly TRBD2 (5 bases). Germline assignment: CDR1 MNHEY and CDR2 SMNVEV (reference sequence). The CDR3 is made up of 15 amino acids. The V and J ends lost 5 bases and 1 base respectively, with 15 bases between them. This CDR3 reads CASSPYSSFSYEQYF. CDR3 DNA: TGTGCCAGCAGTCCTTATTCTAGCTTTTCCTACGAGCAGTACTTC.

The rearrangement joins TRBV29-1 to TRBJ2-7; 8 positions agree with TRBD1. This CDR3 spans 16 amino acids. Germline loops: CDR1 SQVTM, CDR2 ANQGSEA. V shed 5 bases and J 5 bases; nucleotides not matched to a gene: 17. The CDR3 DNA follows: TGCAGCGTTCTCACTCGATTGACAGGGGTATTCGACGAGCAGTACTTC. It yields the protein CSVLTRLTGVFDEQYF.

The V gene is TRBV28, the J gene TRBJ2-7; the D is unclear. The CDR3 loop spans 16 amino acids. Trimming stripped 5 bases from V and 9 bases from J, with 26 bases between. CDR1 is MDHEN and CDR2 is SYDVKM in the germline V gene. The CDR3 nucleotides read TGTGCCAGCAGTCCTCATCCTCCGGCGGCAAGGCTTGTGCAGTACTTC. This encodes CASSPHPPAARLVQYF.

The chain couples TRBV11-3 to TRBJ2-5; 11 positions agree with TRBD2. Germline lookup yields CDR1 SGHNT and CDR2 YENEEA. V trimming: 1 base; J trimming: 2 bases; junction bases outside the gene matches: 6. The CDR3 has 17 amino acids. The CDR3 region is CASSLGDSGREQETQYF. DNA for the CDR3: TGTGCCAGCAGCTTAGGGGATAGCGGGAGGGAACAAGAGACCCAGTACTTC.

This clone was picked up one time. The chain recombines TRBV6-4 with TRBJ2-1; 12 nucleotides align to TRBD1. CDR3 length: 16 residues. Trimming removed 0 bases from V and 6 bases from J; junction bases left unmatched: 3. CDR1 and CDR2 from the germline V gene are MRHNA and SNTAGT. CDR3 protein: CASSDSRDRGRNEQFF. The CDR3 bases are TGTGCCAGCAGTGACTCCCGGGACAGGGGGCGCAATGAGCAGTTCTTC.

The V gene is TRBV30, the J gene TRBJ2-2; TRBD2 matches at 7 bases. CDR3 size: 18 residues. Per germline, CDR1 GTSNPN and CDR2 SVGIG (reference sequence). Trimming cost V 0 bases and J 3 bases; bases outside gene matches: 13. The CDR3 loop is CAWSVSVLGEGYTGELFF. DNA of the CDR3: TGTGCCTGGAGTGTATCGGTTTTAGGGGAGGGATACACCGGGGAGCTGTTTTTT.